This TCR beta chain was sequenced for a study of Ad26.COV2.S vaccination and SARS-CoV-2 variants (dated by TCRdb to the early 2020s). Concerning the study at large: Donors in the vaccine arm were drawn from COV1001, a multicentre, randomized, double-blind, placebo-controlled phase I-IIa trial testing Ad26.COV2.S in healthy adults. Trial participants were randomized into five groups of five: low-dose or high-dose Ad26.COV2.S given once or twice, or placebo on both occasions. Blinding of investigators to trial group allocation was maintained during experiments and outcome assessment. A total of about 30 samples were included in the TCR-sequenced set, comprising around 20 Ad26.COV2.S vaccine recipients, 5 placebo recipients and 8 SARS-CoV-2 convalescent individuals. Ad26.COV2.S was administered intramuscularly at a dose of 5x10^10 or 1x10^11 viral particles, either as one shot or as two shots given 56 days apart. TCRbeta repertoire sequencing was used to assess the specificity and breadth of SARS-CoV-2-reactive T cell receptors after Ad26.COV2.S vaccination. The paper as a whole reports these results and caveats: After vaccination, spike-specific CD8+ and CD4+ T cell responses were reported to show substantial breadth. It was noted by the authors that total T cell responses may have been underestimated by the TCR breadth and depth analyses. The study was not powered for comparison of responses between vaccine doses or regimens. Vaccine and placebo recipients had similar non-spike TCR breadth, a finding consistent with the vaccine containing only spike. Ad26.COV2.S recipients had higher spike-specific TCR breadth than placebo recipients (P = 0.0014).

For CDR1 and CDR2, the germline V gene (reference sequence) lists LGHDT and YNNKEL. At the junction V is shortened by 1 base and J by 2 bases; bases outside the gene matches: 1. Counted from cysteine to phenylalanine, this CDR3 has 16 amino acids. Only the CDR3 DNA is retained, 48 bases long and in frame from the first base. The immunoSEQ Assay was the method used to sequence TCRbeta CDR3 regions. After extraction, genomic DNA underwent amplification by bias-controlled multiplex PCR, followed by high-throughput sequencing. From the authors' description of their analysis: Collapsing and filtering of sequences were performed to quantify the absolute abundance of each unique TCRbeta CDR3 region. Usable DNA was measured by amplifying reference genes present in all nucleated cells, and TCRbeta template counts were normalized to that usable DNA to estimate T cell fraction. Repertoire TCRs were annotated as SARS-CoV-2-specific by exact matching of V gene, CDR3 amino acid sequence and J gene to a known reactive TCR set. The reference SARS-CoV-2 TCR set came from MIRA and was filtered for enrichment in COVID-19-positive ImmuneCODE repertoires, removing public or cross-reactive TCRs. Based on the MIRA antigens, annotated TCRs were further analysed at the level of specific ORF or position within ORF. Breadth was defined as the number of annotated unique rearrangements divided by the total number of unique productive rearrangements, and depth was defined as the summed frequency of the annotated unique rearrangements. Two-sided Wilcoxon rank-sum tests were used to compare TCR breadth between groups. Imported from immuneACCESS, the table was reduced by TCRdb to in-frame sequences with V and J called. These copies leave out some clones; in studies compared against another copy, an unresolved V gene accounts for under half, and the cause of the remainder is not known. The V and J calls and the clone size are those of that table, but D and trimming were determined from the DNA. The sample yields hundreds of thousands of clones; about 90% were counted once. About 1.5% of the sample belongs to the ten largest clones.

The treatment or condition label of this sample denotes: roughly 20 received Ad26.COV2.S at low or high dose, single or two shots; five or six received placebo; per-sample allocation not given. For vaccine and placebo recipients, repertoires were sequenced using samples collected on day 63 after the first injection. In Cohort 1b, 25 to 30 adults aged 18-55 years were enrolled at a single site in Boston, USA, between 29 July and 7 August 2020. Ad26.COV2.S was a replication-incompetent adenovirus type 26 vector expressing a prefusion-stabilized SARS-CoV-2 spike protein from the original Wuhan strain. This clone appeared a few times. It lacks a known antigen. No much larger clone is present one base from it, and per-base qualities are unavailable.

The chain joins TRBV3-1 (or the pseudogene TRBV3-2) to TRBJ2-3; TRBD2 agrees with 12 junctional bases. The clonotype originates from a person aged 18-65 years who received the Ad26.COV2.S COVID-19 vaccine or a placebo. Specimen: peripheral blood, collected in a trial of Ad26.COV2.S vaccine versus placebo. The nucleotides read TGTGCCAGCAGCCAAGGGACTAGCGGGAACACAGATACGCAGTATTTT. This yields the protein CASSQGTSGNTDTQYF.